The present T cell receptor (beta chain) was sequenced within a study of blood T cell repertoires in COVID-19 (dated by TCRdb to 2020 to 2022). As for the study more broadly: Collaborator samples came from the United States, Italy and Spain and covered acute and convalescent phases of COVID-19. The prospective study material was composed of cDNA or gDNA derived from T cells, B-cell-depleted T cells, or PBMCs. Deeply sampled blood TCRbeta repertoires from subjects exposed to, actively infected with, or recovered from COVID-19 were included in the dataset. The repertoires were released in a freely available public database meant as a resource for research on the immune response to SARS-CoV-2. Samples were obtained from the ongoing ImmuneRACE study (first 160 participants) and from 950 to 1,500 subjects provided by 6 global collaborators. The sample metadata nearly always contained a de-identified subject ID, COVID-19 status, age in years and sex. Where HLA class I and class II types were available, the types were taken from metadata supplied by the sample provider, not from assay-based typing.

TCRbeta CDR3 regions were amplified from genomic DNA using the immunoSEQ Assay, a bias-controlled multiplex PCR. On the study's bioinformatics: Nucleated cell counts per sample were estimated from amplification of reference gene primers within the assay. Sequence reads were collapsed and filtered to measure the absolute abundance of every unique TCRbeta CDR3 rearrangement. For each sample, productive Simpson clonality was calculated as the square root of Simpson's diversity index across productive rearrangements. TCRdb took this table from immuneACCESS and kept in-frame rearrangements with V and J called. Such tables lack part of the clones; where checked against another copy, unresolved V genes explain under half of the gap, and the rest is unexplained. For V, J and clone size, that table is used; D and trimming come from the DNA. The sample table records 150,000 or so clones; approximately 84% of these occur just once. 7.7% of the sample lies in the top ten.

Study-wide conclusions, independent of this receptor: The amount of clinical and demographic metadata varied by source and participant and was provided uncurated.

V trim: 4 bases; J trim: 4 bases; unmatched bases: 8. The CDR3 sequence holds 15 residues, the cysteine and phenylalanine included. Only CDR3 DNA remains: 45 bases, in frame from the first base. Taken from the germline V gene, the CDR1 and CDR2 loops are SGDLS and YYNGEE. A note on this clone: There is no known antigen for this receptor. No clone much larger than this one lies a single base away; base qualities are absent.

Samples from volunteer blood donors who had recovered from COVID-19 were contributed by a second Seattle source. The collaborating institutions used their own protocols to collect whole blood in K2EDTA tubes. For TCRbeta analysis, collaborators shipped samples as frozen whole blood, isolated PBMCs, or DNA extracted from either of those sample types. This clonotype was sampled from a man in his forties who had recovered from COVID-19. The sequence is built from TRBV9 and TRBJ1-1, with 9 junctional bases fitting TRBD1. The sequencing input was peripheral blood. The CDR3 region reads CASSSTGGWATEAFF. The nucleotides read TGTGCCAGCAGCTCCACAGGGGGCTGGGCCACTGAAGCTTTCTTT.